These 4 T cell receptor beta chains share one sample of origin, sequenced in a study of radiotherapy plus CTLA-4 blockade in lung cancer. Repertoires were generated with immunoSEQ multiplex PCR, while TCRdb's copy carries only in-frame clones and drops some. The data show tens of thousands of clones, approximately 80% seen once. The specimen was peripheral blood, collected from a patient treated with radiotherapy plus ipilimumab. Receptors were obtained from a human donor with non-small cell lung cancer who had a complete response to radiotherapy plus ipilimumab.

This clone is classed as medium-sized. This chain uses TRBV21-1 with TRBJ2-5; TRBD2 is taken as the D call from the table, unchecked against the DNA. TRBV21-1 is listed as a pseudogene. This CDR3 has 12 residues. CDR3 nucleotide sequence: TGTGCCAGCAGCCTAATTAGAGAGACCCAGTACTTC. Its translation: CASSLIRETQYF.

The CDR3 bases are TGTGCCAGCAGCTTAAGGCGGGCCCCCGTGGAAAAACTGTTTTTT. Amino acid sequence: CASSLRRAPVEKLFF. This sequence joins TRBV7-2 and TRBJ1-4; D gene ambiguous. The germline V gene has CDR1 SGHTA and CDR2 FQGNSA. The length of the CDR3 is 15 residues. The V end lost 2 bases, the J end lost 8 bases, and 15 bases lay between the germline ends.

The chain carries TRBV27 and TRBJ1-5; a possible D gene is TRBD1 (6 bases). Germline CDR1 MNHEY, CDR2 SMNVEV (reference sequence). Trimming took 3 bases from V and 0 from J, leaving 12 bases between them. The CDR3 totals 16 residues. CDR3 region: CASSLVGRGSNQPQHF. The CDR3 nucleotides are TGTGCCAGCAGTTTGGTAGGCAGGGGTAGCAATCAGCCCCAGCATTTT.

This chain uses TRBV5-4 with TRBJ2-3; TRBD2 agrees at 11 bases. This CDR3 contains 15 residues. CDR1 is SGHNT, CDR2 YYREEE, per germline (reference sequence). Trimming at V came to 6 bases and at J to 4 bases, leaving 7 bases not matched to a gene. The CDR3 protein is CASIETSGSADTQYF. CDR3 sequence (DNA): TGTGCCAGCATCGAAACTAGCGGGAGTGCAGATACGCAGTATTTT.